A selection of T cell receptor beta chains follows, all from one sample in a study of T cells after yellow fever vaccination. Via MiXCR, TCRdb re-called the 5' RACE reads, giving one row per CDR3 protein. The data contain about 360,000 distinct CDR3 sequences, around 6.5% of them singletons. The specimen was PBMCs, collected 5 days after the yellow fever booster vaccination. Receptors originate from a man aged 30-40 years who received the YFV17D yellow fever vaccine. CDR3s leave out the opening cysteine and the closing phenylalanine or tryptophan.

v_gene: TRBV5-1
j_gene: TRBJ1-1
CDR3aa: ASSPDSMRSEAF

v_gene: TRBV6-2/TRBV6-3
j_gene: TRBJ1-6
CDR3aa: ASSQGGLGSSYNSPLH

v_gene: TRBV12-3/TRBV12-4
j_gene: TRBJ1-5
CDR3aa: ASSGPVDGNQPQH

v_gene: TRBV20-1
j_gene: TRBJ1-5
CDR3aa: SVRQGANQPQH

v_gene: TRBV29-1
j_gene: TRBJ2-2
CDR3aa: SVGERNSGELF

v_gene: TRBV30
j_gene: TRBJ2-3
CDR3aa: AWGGIRTDTQY

v_gene: TRBV9
j_gene: TRBJ1-6
CDR3aa: ASSVGGTPAHPLH

v_gene: TRBV6-2/TRBV6-3
j_gene: TRBJ2-7
CDR3aa: ATAGDRGYEQY

v_gene: TRBV20-1
j_gene: TRBJ2-2
CDR3aa: SAPRLDDGNTGELF

v_gene: TRBV20-1
j_gene: TRBJ2-5
CDR3aa: SASGQETQY

v_gene: TRBV6-5
j_gene: TRBJ2-7
CDR3aa: ASSFGLAGATEQY

v_gene: TRBV29-1
j_gene: TRBJ2-1
CDR3aa: SARSRERGNEQF

v_gene: TRBV20-1
j_gene: TRBJ1-2
CDR3aa: SARSGDYGYT

v_gene: TRBV6-1
j_gene: TRBJ2-1
CDR3aa: ASRTGVSRDEQF

v_gene: TRBV6-2/TRBV6-3
j_gene: TRBJ2-1
CDR3aa: ASSRPQFSYNEQF

v_gene: TRBV18
j_gene: TRBJ2-1
CDR3aa: ASSPGSGRPSSYNEQF

v_gene: TRBV7-7
j_gene: TRBJ2-1
CDR3aa: ASSPTSGLYNEQF

v_gene: TRBV4-2
j_gene: TRBJ2-1
CDR3aa: ASSQEGGGEWGSYNEQF

v_gene: TRBV20-1
j_gene: TRBJ2-3
CDR3aa: SAKRPGTTDTQY

v_gene: TRBV7-9
j_gene: TRBJ2-5
CDR3aa: ASSSSAGQETQY

v_gene: TRBV6-4
j_gene: TRBJ2-7
CDR3aa: ASSAGQGGEQY

v_gene: TRBV12-3/TRBV12-4
j_gene: TRBJ1-1
CDR3aa: ASKVTGDEAEAF